This T cell receptor beta chain was sequenced in a study of radiotherapy plus CTLA-4 blockade in lung cancer. Overall study context: For less than 20% of patients, objective responses occurred, and approximately 31% had disease control.

Germline CDR1 and CDR2: MNHEY and SVGAGI. The CDR3 loop spans 15 amino acids. V gave up 8 bases and J gave up 4 bases, with 20 bases separating them. Concerning this clone itself: The antigen is unknown.

Broader study findings: Tumor-origin TCR clones grew in blood after radiotherapy plus ipilimumab. Response was reportedly best predicted by early blood T cell clone dynamics, with interferon-beta.

Sequenced by immunoSEQ multiplex PCR; TCRdb stores in-frame clones only, minus some. The sample consists of around 100,000 clones, roughly 77% of them appearing once. The TCR sequence derives from a human donor with non-small cell lung cancer that progressed on radiotherapy plus ipilimumab. Some clones in this sample may be carry-over from other donors' samples. The sample here was peripheral blood, taken from a patient treated with radiotherapy plus ipilimumab. The J gene is TRBJ1-2, the V gene TRBV6-5; no firm D call. The CDR3 DNA sequence: TGTGCCAGCCGGACGAGAGGAGATAGACGCTATGGCTACACCTTC. Its translation: CASRTRGDRRYGYTF.